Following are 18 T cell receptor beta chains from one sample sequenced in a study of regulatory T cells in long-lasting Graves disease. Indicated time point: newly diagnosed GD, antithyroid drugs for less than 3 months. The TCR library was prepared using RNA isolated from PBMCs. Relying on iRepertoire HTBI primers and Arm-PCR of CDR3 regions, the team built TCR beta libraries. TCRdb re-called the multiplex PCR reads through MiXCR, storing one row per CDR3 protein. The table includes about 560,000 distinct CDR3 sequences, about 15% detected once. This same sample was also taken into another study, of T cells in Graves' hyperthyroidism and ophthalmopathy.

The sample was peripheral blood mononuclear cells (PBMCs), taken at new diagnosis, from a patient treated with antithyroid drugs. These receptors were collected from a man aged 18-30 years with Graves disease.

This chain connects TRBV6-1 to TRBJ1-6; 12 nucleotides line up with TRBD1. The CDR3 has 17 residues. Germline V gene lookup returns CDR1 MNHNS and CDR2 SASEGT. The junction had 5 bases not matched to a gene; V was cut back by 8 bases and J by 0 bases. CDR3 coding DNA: TGTGCCAGCGGGGACAGGGGGCTGACCTCCTATAATTCACCCCTCCACTTT. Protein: CASGDRGLTSYNSPLHF.

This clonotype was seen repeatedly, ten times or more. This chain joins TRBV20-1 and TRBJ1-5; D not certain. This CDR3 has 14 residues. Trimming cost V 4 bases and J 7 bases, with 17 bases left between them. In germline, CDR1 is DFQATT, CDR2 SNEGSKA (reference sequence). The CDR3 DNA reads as TGCAGTGCTATCTCGGATCCAAGCCCACAGCCCCAGCATTTT. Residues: CSAISDPSPQPQHF.

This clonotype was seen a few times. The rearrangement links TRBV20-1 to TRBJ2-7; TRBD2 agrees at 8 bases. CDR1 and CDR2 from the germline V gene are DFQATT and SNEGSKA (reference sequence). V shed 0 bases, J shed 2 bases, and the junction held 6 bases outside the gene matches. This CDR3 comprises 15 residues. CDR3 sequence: CSARDREGRPYEQYF. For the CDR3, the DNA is TGCAGTGCTAGAGATCGGGAGGGGCGCCCCTACGAGCAGTACTTC.

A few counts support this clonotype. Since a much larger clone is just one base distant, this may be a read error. The CDR3: CASSLLGNMRFF. CDR3 coding DNA: TGTGCCAGCAGTTTACTAGGCAATATGCGGTTCTTC. This chain links TRBV28 with TRBJ2-1; D unclear. The CDR3 runs to 12 residues. The germline gives CDR1 MDHEN, CDR2 SYDVKM. V gave up 2 bases and J gave up 15 bases, with 14 bases separating them.

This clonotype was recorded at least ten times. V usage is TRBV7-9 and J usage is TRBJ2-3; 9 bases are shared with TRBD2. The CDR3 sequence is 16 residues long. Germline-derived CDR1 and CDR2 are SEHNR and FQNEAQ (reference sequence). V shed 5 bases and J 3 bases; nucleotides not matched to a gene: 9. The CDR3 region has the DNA TGTGCCAGCAGCCTCCGTAGCGGGAGTGTGACAGATACGCAGTATTTT. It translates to CASSLRSGSVTDTQYF.

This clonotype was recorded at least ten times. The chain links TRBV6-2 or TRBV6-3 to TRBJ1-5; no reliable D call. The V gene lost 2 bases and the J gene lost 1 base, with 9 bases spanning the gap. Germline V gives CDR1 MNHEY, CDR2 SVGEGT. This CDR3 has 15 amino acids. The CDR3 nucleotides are TGTGCCAGCAGTTACGGGCAGGAGAGCAATCAGCCCCAGCATTTT. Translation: CASSYGQESNQPQHF.

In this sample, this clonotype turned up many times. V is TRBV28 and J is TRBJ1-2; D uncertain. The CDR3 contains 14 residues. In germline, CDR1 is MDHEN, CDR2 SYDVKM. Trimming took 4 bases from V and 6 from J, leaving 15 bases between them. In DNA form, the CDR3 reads TGTGCCAGCAGTTGGGAGGATCTGCGGGATGGCTACACCTTC. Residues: CASSWEDLRDGYTF.

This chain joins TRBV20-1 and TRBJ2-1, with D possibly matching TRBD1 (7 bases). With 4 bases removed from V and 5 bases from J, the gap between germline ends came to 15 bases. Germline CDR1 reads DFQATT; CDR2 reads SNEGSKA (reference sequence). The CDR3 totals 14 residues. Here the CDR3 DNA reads TGCAGTGCTAAGGAGGGGGCGTCCAACAATGAGCAGTTCTTC. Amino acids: CSAKEGASNNEQFF.

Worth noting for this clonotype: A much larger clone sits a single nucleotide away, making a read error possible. The CDR3 DNA sequence: TGCAGTGCCACCGGGACAGGGGGCTACGAGCAGTACTTC. It codes for CSATGTGGYEQYF. The chain has TRBV20-1 and TRBJ2-7, with TRBD1 matching 11 bases. The CDR3 extends over 13 amino acids. Losses at the gene ends were 6 bases for V and 3 bases for J; bases not matched to a gene: 4. Germline assignment: CDR1 DFQATT and CDR2 SNEGSKA (reference sequence).

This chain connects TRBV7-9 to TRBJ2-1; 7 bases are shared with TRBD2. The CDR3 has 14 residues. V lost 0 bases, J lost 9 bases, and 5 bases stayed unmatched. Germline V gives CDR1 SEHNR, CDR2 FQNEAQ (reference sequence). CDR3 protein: CASSLAGGPSEQFF. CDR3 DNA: TGTGCCAGCAGCTTAGCGGGAGGGCCTAGTGAGCAGTTCTTC. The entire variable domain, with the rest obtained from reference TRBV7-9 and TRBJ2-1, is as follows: DTGVSQNPRHKITKRGQNVTFRCDPISEHNRLYWYRQTLGQGPEFLTYFQNEAQLEKSRLLSDRFSAERPKGSFSTLEIQRTEQGDSAMYLCASSLAGGPSEQFFGPGTRLTVL.

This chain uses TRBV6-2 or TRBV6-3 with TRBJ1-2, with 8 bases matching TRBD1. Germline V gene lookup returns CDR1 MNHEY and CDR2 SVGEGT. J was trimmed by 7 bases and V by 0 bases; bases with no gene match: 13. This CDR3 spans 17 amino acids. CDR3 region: CASSYSYSRGRAGGYTF. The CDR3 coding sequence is TGTGCCAGCAGTTACTCCTATTCCAGGGGGCGCGCGGGTGGCTACACCTTC.

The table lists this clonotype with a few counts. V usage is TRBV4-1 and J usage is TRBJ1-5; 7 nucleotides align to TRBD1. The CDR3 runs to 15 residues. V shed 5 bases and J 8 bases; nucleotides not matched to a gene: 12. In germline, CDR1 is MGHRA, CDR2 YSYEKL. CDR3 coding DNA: TGCGCCAGCAGCACCCAGACAGGGAGTGGGGAGCCCCAGCATTTT. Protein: CASSTQTGSGEPQHF.

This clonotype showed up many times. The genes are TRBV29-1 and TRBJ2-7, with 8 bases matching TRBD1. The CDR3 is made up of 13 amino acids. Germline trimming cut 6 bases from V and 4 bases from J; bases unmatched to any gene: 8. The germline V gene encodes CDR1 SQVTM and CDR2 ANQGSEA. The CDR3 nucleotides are TGCAGCGTCGTCCCGGGACAGGATTACGAGCAGTACTTC. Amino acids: CSVVPGQDYEQYF.

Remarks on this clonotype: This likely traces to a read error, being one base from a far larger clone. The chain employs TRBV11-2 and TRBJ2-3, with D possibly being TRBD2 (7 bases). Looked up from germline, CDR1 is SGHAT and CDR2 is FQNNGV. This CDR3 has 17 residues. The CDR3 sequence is CASSEAGIADSTDTQCF. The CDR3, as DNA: TGTGCCAGCAGTGAAGCGGGGATAGCGGACAGCACAGATACGCAGTGTTTT.

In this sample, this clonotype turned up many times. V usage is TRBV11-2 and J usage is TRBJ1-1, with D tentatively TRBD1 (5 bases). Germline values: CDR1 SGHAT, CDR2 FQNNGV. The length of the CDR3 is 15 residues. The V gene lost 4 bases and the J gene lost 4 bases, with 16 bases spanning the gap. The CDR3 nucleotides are TGTGCCAGCAGCTCAGTCGGGCATAGGGGCACTGAAGCTTTCTTT. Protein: CASSSVGHRGTEAFF.

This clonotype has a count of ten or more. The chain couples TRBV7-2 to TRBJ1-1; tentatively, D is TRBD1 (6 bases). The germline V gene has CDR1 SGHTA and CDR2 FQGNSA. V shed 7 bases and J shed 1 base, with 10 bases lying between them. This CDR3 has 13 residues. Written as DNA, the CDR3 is TGTGCCAGCAACAGGGTGCGGAACACTGAAGCTTTCTTT. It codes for CASNRVRNTEAFF. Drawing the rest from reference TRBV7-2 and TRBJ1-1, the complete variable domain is GAGVSQSPSNKVTEKGKDVELRCDPISGHTALYWYRQSLGQGLEFLIYFQGNSAPDKSGLPSDRFSAERTGGSVSTLTIQRTQQEDSAVYLCASNRVRNTEAFFGQGTRLTVV.

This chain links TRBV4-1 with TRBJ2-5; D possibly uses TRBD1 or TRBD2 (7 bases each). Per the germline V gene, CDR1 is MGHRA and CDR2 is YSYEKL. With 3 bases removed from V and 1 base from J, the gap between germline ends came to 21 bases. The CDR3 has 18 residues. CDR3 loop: CASSQKGRGRDSQETQYF. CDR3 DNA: TGCGCCAGCAGCCAGAAGGGGAGGGGGCGCGACAGCCAAGAGACCCAGTACTTC.

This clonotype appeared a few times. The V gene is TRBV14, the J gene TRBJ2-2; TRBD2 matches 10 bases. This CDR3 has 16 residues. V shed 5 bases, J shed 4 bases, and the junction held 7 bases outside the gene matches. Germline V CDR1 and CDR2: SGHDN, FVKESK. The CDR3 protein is CASSGLAGVFTGELFF. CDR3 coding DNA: TGTGCCAGCAGCGGTCTAGCGGGAGTCTTCACCGGGGAGCTGTTTTTT.